The T cell receptor beta chain described here comes from a study of identical twins. Study outcomes and limitations: Cross-sectional statistical analysis, not tracking of the same donors, underpinned the conclusions. Analyses based on zero insertions could be partly confounded by invariant MAIT and iNKT cells.

Healthy Caucasians alone served as donors. This clonotype was seen only a few times. The antigen is undetermined. Template switching added a universal primer site; cDNA carried unique molecular identifiers. TCRdb passed the 5' RACE reads through MiXCR, listing each CDR3 protein once. The data hold some 500,000 distinct CDR3 sequences, with more than 9% observed a single time. Germline V gene sequence: CDR1 GTSNPN, CDR2 SVGIG (reference sequence). The CDR3 sequence is 14 residues long. Trimming pared 4 bases from V and 2 bases from J, leaving 11 bases between. A further study also used this sample, focusing on yellow fever vaccine responses in identical twins.

This clonotype originated in a woman aged 18-29 years in good health. The material sequenced was PBMCs. V and J are TRBV30 and TRBJ2-2; D may match TRBD1 or TRBD2 (5 bases each). CDR3 sequence: CAWKGTDNTGELFF. The DNA for the CDR3 is TGTGCCTGGAAAGGGACCGATAACACCGGGGAGCTGTTTTTT.